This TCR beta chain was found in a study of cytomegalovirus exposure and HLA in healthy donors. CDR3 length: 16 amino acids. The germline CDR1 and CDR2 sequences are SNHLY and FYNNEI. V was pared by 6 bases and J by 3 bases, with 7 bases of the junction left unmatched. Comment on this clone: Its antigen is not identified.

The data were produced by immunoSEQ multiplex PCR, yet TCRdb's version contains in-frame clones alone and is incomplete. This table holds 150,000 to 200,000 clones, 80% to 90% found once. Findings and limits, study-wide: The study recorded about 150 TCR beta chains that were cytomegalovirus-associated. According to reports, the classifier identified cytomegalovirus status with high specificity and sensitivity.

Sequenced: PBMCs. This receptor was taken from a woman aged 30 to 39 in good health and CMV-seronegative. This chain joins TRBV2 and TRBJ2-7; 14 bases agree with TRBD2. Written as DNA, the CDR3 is TGTGCCAGCAGCGAGGGACTAGCGGGGGCCATCTACGAGCAGTACTTC. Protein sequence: CASSEGLAGAIYEQYF.